A single sample gave rise to the 5 T cell receptor beta chains below, sequenced in a study of T cell clonotyping in hematopoietic cell transplantation. Profiling relied on immunoSEQ multiplex PCR, and the TCRdb table lists in-frame clones only, not all of them. The table includes 9,000 to 15,000 clones, about half detected once. Sequenced input: peripheral blood mononuclear cells. The receptors were sampled from a man in his fifties or sixties in good health. Some clones in this sample may be carry-over from other donors' samples.

The V call is TRBV11-2, the J call TRBJ1-3; possible D gene TRBD1, 5 bases. This CDR3 comprises 16 residues. Germline V gene lookup returns CDR1 SGHAT and CDR2 FQNNGV. Trimming cost V 1 base and J 0 bases, with 10 bases left between them. This CDR3 reads CASSLVGGRSGNTIYF. In nucleotides, the CDR3 is TGTGCCAGCAGCTTAGTCGGGGGACGCTCTGGAAACACCATATATTTT.

The chain's CDR3 is CASSAGTAGNTIYF. CDR3 coding DNA: TGTGCCAGCAGCGCCGGGACAGCTGGAAACACCATATATTTT. The gene calls are TRBV9 and TRBJ1-3; TRBD1 agrees at 7 bases. V trimming: 3 bases; J trimming: 2 bases; junction bases outside the gene matches: 2. Germline V lookup: CDR1 SGDLS, CDR2 YYNGEE. The CDR3 consists of 14 residues.

This clone has only one observation. The J gene is TRBJ2-7, the V gene TRBV5-4; TRBD1 matches 10 bases. CDR1 and CDR2 from the germline V gene are SGHNT and YYREEE (reference sequence). Trimming removed 3 bases from V and 3 bases from J; junction bases left unmatched: 3. The CDR3 loop spans 14 amino acids. The CDR3 DNA sequence: TGTGCCAGCAGCTCCCGGGACAGGGGCTACGAGCAGTACTTC. Translating it yields CASSSRDRGYEQYF. Complete variable domain (other parts from reference TRBV5-4 and TRBJ2-7): ETGVTQSPTHLIKTRGQQVTLRCSSQSGHNTVSWYQQALGQGPQFIFQYYREEENGRGNFPPRFSGLQFPNYSSELNVNALELDDSALYLCASSSRDRGYEQYFGPGTRLTVT.

This clone was seen more than once but under ten times. V is TRBV9 and J is TRBJ1-2; D not resolved. This CDR3 comprises 13 residues. V was trimmed by 3 bases and J by 0 bases, leaving 6 bases between them. Germline loops: CDR1 SGDLS, CDR2 YYNGEE. The CDR3 protein is CASSEGTNYGYTF. The DNA for the CDR3 is TGTGCCAGCAGCGAGGGAACTAACTATGGCTACACCTTC.

The chain combines TRBV7-6 with TRBJ2-7, with no clear D. Germline V gives CDR1 SGHVS, CDR2 FNYEAQ. The ends were cut back, 1 base at V and 6 bases at J, with 10 bases in the middle. The length of the CDR3 is 13 residues. The DNA of the CDR3 is TGTGCCAGCAGCTTAGTTGGAGTTGGCGAGCAGTACTTC. Translating it yields CASSLVGVGEQYF.